This record covers a single T cell receptor beta chain. This sample was taken from a study of blood T cell repertoires in COVID-19. Across the whole study: From the United States, Italy and Spain came samples of acute and convalescent COVID-19. T cells, B-cell-depleted T cells, or PBMCs supplied cDNA or gDNA.

As processed by the authors: Amplifying reference gene primers gave estimates of nucleated cell counts. Assay used: immunoSEQ multiplex PCR; TCRdb lists only in-frame clones, some missing. D and trimming come from the DNA, and the V and J calls and clone size come from that table. The sample comprises roughly 200,000 clones, over 70% of which are singletons, and 7.9% rests with the top ten. V gave up 0 bases and J gave up 0 bases, with 14 bases separating them. Germline V gene lookup returns CDR1 MNHEY and CDR2 SMNVEV (reference sequence). The CDR3 sequence is 17 residues long. The receptor comes from a woman aged 80 or over with acute or convalescent COVID-19. This chain joins TRBV27 and TRBJ1-1, with D possibly being TRBD1 (5 bases). The sequenced material came from peripheral blood. The CDR3 bases are TGTGCCAGCAGTTTATCGAGAGTGGACATCGTGAACACTGAAGCTTTCTTT. This gives the protein CASSLSRVDIVNTEAFF.